The present entry profiles one T cell receptor (beta chain) with its context. This sample is drawn from a study of shared clonotypes between healthy human individuals. Study as a whole: Donors, aged 18 to 49, were a couple of women and a few men.

The germline V gene encodes CDR1 PRHDT and CDR2 FYEKMQ (reference sequence). V shed 0 bases and J 0 bases; nucleotides not matched to a gene: 7. The CDR3 sequence is 17 residues long. Those who donated were healthy HIV-negative adults, with no recent acute infections or vaccinations reported. It was into CD45RA+ naive and CD45RA-negative memory subsets that the CD4+ cells were split. The assay ran at deep level. Measured with immunoSEQ multiplex PCR; TCRdb has only the in-frame clones, and not every one. The table shows about 2.4 million clones, with more than 90% occurring only once. Sequencing used naive CD4+ T cells sorted from blood. The subset here: CD45RA+ positively selected. The receptor was derived from a man younger than 35 in good health. The chain combines TRBV13 with TRBJ2-5; 7 nucleotides align to TRBD2. CDR3 bases: TGTGCCAGCAGCTTAGGGGCGGGAGAGGGGTACCAAGAGACCCAGTACTTC. Protein: CASSLGAGEGYQETQYF.